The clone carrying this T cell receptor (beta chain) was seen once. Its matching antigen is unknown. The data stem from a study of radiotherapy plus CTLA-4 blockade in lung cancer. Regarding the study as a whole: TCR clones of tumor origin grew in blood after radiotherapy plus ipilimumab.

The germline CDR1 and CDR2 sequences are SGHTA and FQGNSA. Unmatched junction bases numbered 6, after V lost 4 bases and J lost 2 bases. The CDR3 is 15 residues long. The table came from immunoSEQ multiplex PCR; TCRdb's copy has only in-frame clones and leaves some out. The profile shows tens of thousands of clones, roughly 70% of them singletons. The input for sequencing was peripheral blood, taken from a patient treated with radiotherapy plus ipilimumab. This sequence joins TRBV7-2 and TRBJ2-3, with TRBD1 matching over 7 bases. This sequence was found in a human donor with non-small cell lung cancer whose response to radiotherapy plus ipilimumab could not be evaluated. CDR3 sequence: CASSSTTGPTDTQYF. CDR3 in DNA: TGTGCCAGCAGCTCTACGACAGGGCCCACAGATACGCAGTATTTT.